This T cell receptor (beta chain) was profiled in a study of cytomegalovirus exposure and HLA in healthy donors. The CDR3 contains 17 residues. V lost 0 bases to trimming and J lost 6 bases; unmatched junction nucleotides: 15. From germline, CDR1 is SGHNT and CDR2 YYREEE (reference sequence). The study ran its PCR with 60 Vbeta and 13 Jbeta primers. Here immunoSEQ multiplex PCR was the method, and the copy in TCRdb shows in-frame clones only, minus some. The sample lists over 85,000 clones, around 77% occurring once. Regarding this clone: Its specificity is not known.

Findings and limits, study-wide: The authors later found TCR association rates varying by HLA locus, with DRB1 most and HLA-C fewest. TCR beta V- and J-gene trimming was later associated with a missense DCLRE1C variant. Using the classifier, cytomegalovirus status was reportedly diagnosed with high specificity and sensitivity.

Input material: PBMCs. The TCR originated in a man aged 40-49 years in good health and CMV-seronegative. The V call is TRBV5-4, the J call TRBJ2-7; 7 nucleotides agree with TRBD2. CDR3 amino acids: CASSLGGLAGRSGEQYF. Written as DNA, the CDR3 is TGTGCCAGCAGCTTGGGGGGGTTAGCGGGCAGGTCCGGCGAGCAGTACTTC.